This TCR beta chain was documented in a study of blood T cell repertoires in COVID-19. Assay used: immunoSEQ multiplex PCR; TCRdb lists only in-frame clones, some missing. The sample has a few hundred thousand clones; more than 75% are singletons. This CDR3 is 16 amino acids long. Looked up from germline, CDR1 is SGHTA and CDR2 is FQGNSA. V lost 1 base and J lost 8; bases outside the gene matches: 12. This TCR derives from a man aged 55 to 70 who had recovered from COVID-19. This rearrangement joins TRBV7-2 to TRBJ1-2; 8 bases match TRBD1. The material sequenced was peripheral blood. For the CDR3, the DNA is TGTGCCAGCAGCTTAGTCGGGACAGGAGGTTTTCTCGGCTACACCTTC. This translates into CASSLVGTGGFLGYTF.